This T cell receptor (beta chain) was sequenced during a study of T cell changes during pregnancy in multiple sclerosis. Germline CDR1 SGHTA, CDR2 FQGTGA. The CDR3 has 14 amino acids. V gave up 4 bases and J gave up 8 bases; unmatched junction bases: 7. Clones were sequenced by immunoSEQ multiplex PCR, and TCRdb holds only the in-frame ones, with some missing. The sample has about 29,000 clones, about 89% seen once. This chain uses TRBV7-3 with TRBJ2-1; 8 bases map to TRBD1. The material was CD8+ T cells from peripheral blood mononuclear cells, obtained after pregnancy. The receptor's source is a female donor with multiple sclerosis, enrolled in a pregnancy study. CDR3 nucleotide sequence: TGTGCCAGCAGCTGGACAGGGTATAGGGATGAGCAGTTCTTC. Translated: CASSWTGYRDEQFF.